One and the same sample provided the 7 T cell receptor beta chains below, sequenced in a study of shared clonotypes between healthy human individuals (dated by TCRdb to 2020 to 2021). Receptor libraries were prepared by the immunoSEQ multiplex PCR assay. TCRdb mirrors the immuneACCESS table, restricted to in-frame sequences. Some clones are absent from its copies; in checked studies, under half trace to an unresolved V gene, and the reason for the others is unknown. For this sample there are around 500,000 clones; 70% to 85% appear just once. The ten largest clones represent more than 10% of the sample. The sample was PBMCs. The receptor source for this set is a woman aged 40 to 50 in good health. Some clones in this sample may be carry-over from other donors' samples.

This clone was recorded only once. V and J are TRBV4-2 and TRBJ2-7; D is unresolved. CDR1 is LGHNA and CDR2 is YNFKEQ in the germline V gene. The CDR3 has 14 amino acids. With 1 base removed from V and 2 bases from J, the gap between germline ends came to 9 bases. CDR3 sequence: CASSQVRSAYEQYF. CDR3 in DNA: TGTGCCAGCAGCCAAGTGAGGAGCGCCTACGAGCAGTACTTC.

V usage is TRBV19 and J usage is TRBJ2-5, with 8 bases that match TRBD1. CDR1 and CDR2 from the germline V gene are LNHDA and SQIVND (reference sequence). The CDR3 consists of 13 residues. V gave up 10 bases and J gave up 4 bases; unmatched junction bases: 8. The CDR3 nucleotides are TGTGCCACCGGACAGGGCGGTGGAGAGACCCAGTACTTC. Its translation: CATGQGGGETQYF.

This chain uses TRBV19 with TRBJ1-5; TRBD1 might be the D (6 bases). CDR1 and CDR2 (germline): LNHDA, SQIVND (reference sequence). With 5 bases removed from V and 0 bases from J, the gap between germline ends came to 11 bases. The CDR3 length is 15 residues. CDR3 DNA sequence: TGTGCCAGTAGTTGGGGGGCTAGTAGCAATCAGCCCCAGCATTTT. It yields the protein CASSWGASSNQPQHF.

CDR3 sequence (DNA): TGTGCCAGCAGTTACGGGGGGGGACGGGAGACCCAGTACTTC. Translating gives CASSYGGGRETQYF. The genes are TRBV6-6 and TRBJ2-5; 7 bases line up with TRBD2. Trimming at V came to 2 bases and at J to 5 bases, leaving 5 bases not matched to a gene. There are 14 residues in the CDR3. From germline, CDR1 is MNHNY and CDR2 SVGAGI (reference sequence).

V and J are TRBV7-8 and TRBJ1-2, with D tentatively TRBD1 (6 bases). This CDR3 spans 15 amino acids. The V end was cut by 4 bases, the J end by 2 bases, with 14 bases between. Germline V gives CDR1 SGHVS, CDR2 FQNEAQ. The CDR3 region has the DNA TGTGCCAGCAGCTCCCGGGGAACAGGGAACTATGGCTACACCTTC. Its translation: CASSSRGTGNYGYTF.

This chain joins TRBV11-2 and TRBJ1-5; no reliable D call. Trimming removed 0 bases from V and 6 bases from J, with 9 bases in between. Germline V gene sequence: CDR1 SGHAT, CDR2 FQNNGV. The CDR3 has 14 residues. The CDR3 region is CASSLEKGTQPQHF. CDR3 sequence (DNA): TGTGCCAGCAGCTTAGAGAAGGGAACTCAGCCCCAGCATTTT.

This clone occurred once. The CDR3 spells CASRPDLLGGVIKNEQFF. The CDR3 DNA follows: TGTGCAAGTCGCCCAGACCTGTTGGGGGGCGTAATTAAGAATGAGCAGTTCTTC. The gene calls are TRBV12-2 and TRBJ2-1. TRBV12-2 is shown as a pseudogene. The CDR3 is 18 amino acids.